This TCR beta chain stems from a study of blood T cell repertoires in COVID-19. Looking at the study overall: There were acute and convalescent COVID-19 samples, and they came from the United States, Italy and Spain.

In germline, CDR1 is SGHAT, CDR2 FQNNGV. Deletions cut 2 bases from V and 1 base from J, with 11 bases between. The CDR3 length is 15 residues. Measured with immunoSEQ multiplex PCR; TCRdb has only the in-frame clones, and not every one. Here the sample spans roughly 150,000 clones, 70% to 90% being singletons. The clonotype was recovered from a woman of 80 years or more with COVID-19, enrolled during active disease. Sample: peripheral blood. The V and J genes are TRBV11-2 and TRBJ1-1, with D unclear. CDR3 sequence reads: CASSLYRQSNTEAFF. Written as DNA, the CDR3 is TGTGCCAGCAGCTTATATCGTCAGTCGAACACTGAAGCTTTCTTT. Complete variable domain (other parts from reference TRBV11-2 and TRBJ1-1): EAGVAQSPRYKIIEKRQSVAFWCNPISGHATLYWYQQILGQGPKLLIQFQNNGVVDDSQLPKDRFSAERLKGVDSTLKIQPAKLEDSAVYLCASSLYRQSNTEAFFGQGTRLTVV.